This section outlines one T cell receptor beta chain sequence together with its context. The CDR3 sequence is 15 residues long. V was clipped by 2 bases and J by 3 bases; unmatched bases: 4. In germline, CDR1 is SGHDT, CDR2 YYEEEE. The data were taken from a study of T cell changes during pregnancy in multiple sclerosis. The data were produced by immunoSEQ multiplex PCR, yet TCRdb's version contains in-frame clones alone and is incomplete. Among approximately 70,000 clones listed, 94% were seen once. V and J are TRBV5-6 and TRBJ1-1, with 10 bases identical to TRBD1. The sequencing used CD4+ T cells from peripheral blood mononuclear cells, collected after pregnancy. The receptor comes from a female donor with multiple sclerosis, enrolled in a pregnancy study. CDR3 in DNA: TGTGCCAGCAGCTTTAGGGACAGGGGATACACTGAAGCTTTCTTT. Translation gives CASSFRDRGYTEAFF.